The 8 T cell receptor beta chains below all came from one sample that was sequenced in a study of regulatory T cells in long-lasting Graves disease. Time point reported: newly diagnosed GD, antithyroid drugs for less than 3 months. Making the TCR library involved RNA that had been extracted from PBMCs. Construction of TCR beta libraries relied on iRepertoire HTBI primers and on Arm-PCR targeting CDR3 regions. TCRdb reprocessed the multiplex PCR reads with MiXCR, giving one entry per CDR3 protein. The table records about 350,000 distinct CDR3 sequences, around 15% of them present only once. These data are also associated with another study on T cells in Graves' hyperthyroidism and ophthalmopathy.

Sequencing was performed on peripheral blood mononuclear cells (PBMCs), taken at new diagnosis, from a patient treated with antithyroid drugs. These receptors were obtained from a young woman with Graves disease.

This clonotype appeared once. CDR3 region: CAISVGEWSGNEQFF. The CDR3 nucleotides are TGTGCCATCAGTGTGGGTGAGTGGTCCGGCAATGAGCAGTTCTTC. This chain links TRBV10-3 with TRBJ2-1; D is ambiguous. Deletions cut 4 bases from V and 6 bases from J, with 16 bases between. Germline V gene sequence: CDR1 ENHRY, CDR2 SYGVKD. This CDR3 is built from 15 residues.

Ten or more counts support this clonotype. The rearrangement joins TRBV6-1 to TRBJ1-5, with D perhaps TRBD1 (5 bases). The germline gives CDR1 MNHNS, CDR2 SASEGT. The CDR3 contains 15 residues. Trimming pared 5 bases from V and 2 bases from J, leaving 13 bases between. The CDR3 protein is CASSRGHWGNQPQHF. The CDR3 DNA follows: TGTGCCAGCAGTCGCGGACATTGGGGCAATCAGCCCCAGCATTTT.

This clonotype was counted at least ten times. This chain links TRBV6-1 with TRBJ1-5, with unresolved D. V dropped 7 bases and J dropped 5 bases, with 15 bases sitting between them. The CDR3 consists of 14 residues. Germline V gene lookup returns CDR1 MNHNS and CDR2 SASEGT. This CDR3 reads CASNFFISDQPQHF. CDR3 DNA: TGTGCCAGCAATTTCTTCATTTCGGATCAGCCCCAGCATTTT.

This clonotype has only a few counts. A single base separates this from a much larger clone, so it may be a read error. The V call is TRBV27, the J call TRBJ2-3; 11 positions match TRBD2. The end of the DNA aligns better with TRBJ2-1, so the J call may be wrong. This CDR3 is built from 15 residues. The germline V gene has CDR1 MNHEY and CDR2 SMNVEV (reference sequence). CDR3 in DNA: TGTACCAGCAGGTCCGGGACTAGCGGCGACAGATCGCAGTTCTTC. It translates to CTSRSGTSGDRSQFF.

Concerning this clonotype itself: This likely reflects a read error, since a far larger clone is one base away. The chain recombines TRBV30 with TRBJ2-3, with a tentative D call TRBD2 (5 bases). The J call is in doubt because the DNA end fits TRBJ2-7 better. The CDR3 consists of 14 residues. Germline CDR1 GTSNPN, CDR2 SVGIG (reference sequence). Here the CDR3 reads CAWRGMVVGDEQYF. DNA for the CDR3: TGTGCCTGGCGGGGTATGGTTGTGGGTGATGAGCAGTACTTC.

This clonotype came up many times. The rearrangement uses TRBV12-3 or TRBV12-4 and TRBJ2-7, with D unclear. V lost 5 bases to trimming and J lost 0 bases, with 14 bases between them. CDR3 length: 15 residues. Here the CDR3 DNA reads TGTGCCAGCAGTCCCCGGCTCCTGGCCTCCTACGAGCAGTACTTC. Translated: CASSPRLLASYEQYF.

The chain employs TRBV5-6 and TRBJ2-1; TRBD2 matches 15 bases. The CDR3 covers 18 residues. Germline V CDR1 and CDR2: SGHDT, YYEEEE. J was trimmed by 5 bases and V by 0 bases; bases with no gene match: 6. CDR3: CASSLVGTSGRKNNEQFF. As DNA, the CDR3 is TGTGCCAGCAGCTTGGTAGGGACTAGCGGGAGGAAAAACAATGAGCAGTTCTTC.

CDR3 in DNA: TGTGCCAGCAGCTTGACCCCCAGGAGCTCTGGAAACACCATATATTTT. Translation: CASSLTPRSSGNTIYF. The chain couples TRBV7-9 to TRBJ1-3; D gene unclear. The V and J ends lost 3 bases and 0 bases respectively, with 12 bases between them. CDR3 length: 16 residues. Germline CDR1 and CDR2: SEHNR and FQNEAQ (reference sequence).